One and the same sample provided the 3 T cell receptor beta chains below, sequenced in a study of chemoradiotherapy in HPV16-positive cancers. Repertoires were generated with immunoSEQ multiplex PCR, while TCRdb's copy carries only in-frame clones and drops some. The table includes around 5,000 clones, around 86% detected once. Sequenced here: tumor tissue, sampled from a patient who underwent chemoradiotherapy. These TCRs come from a human donor with HPV-associated anogenital cancer.

Concerning this clone itself: The junction departs from the called germline gene at one end, perhaps through a read error. CDR3 region: CASSPGTDNEKLFF. In DNA form, the CDR3 reads TGTGCCAGCAGCCCCGGGACAGACAATGAGAAACTGTTTTTT. The gene calls are TRBV6-5 and TRBJ1-4; 7 nucleotides agree with TRBD1. The germline V gene has CDR1 MNHEY and CDR2 SVGAGI. The CDR3 runs 14 residues.

This rearrangement joins TRBV5-6 to TRBJ1-4; D unresolved. V was pared by 1 base and J by 0 bases, with 4 bases between. The CDR3 covers 14 residues. Per germline, CDR1 SGHDT and CDR2 YYEEEE. The CDR3 region has the DNA TGTGCCAGCAGCTTGTGGGCAACTAATGAAAAACTGTTTTTT. As protein: CASSLWATNEKLFF. Supplemented by reference TRBV5-6 and TRBJ1-4, the full variable domain reads DAGVTQSPTHLIKTRGQQVTLRCSPKSGHDTVSWYQQALGQGPQFIFQYYEEEERQRGNFPDRFSGHQFPNYSSELNVNALLLGDSALYLCASSLWATNEKLFFGSGTQLSVL.

This clone appeared a few times. This chain joins TRBV2 and TRBJ2-1; D may match TRBD1 or TRBD2 (5 bases each). V shed 6 bases and J shed 4 bases, with 16 bases lying between them. This CDR3 comprises 15 residues. From germline, CDR1 is SNHLY and CDR2 FYNNEI. CDR3 region: CASRNLKGPYNEQFF. Written as DNA, the CDR3 is TGTGCCAGCAGGAACCTAAAGGGACCTTACAATGAGCAGTTCTTC.